The clone carrying this TCR beta chain has only one observation. The CDR3 is 15 amino acids. Trimming stripped 7 bases from V and 3 bases from J, with 16 bases between. Germline V gene sequence: CDR1 MNHNS, CDR2 SASEGT. This record belongs to a study of radiotherapy plus CTLA-4 blockade in lung cancer. Libraries were prepared by immunoSEQ multiplex PCR; TCRdb keeps only in-frame clonotypes and omits some of them. The profile shows tens of thousands of clones, more than 75% of them singletons. This receptor was identified in a human donor with non-small cell lung cancer that progressed on radiotherapy plus ipilimumab. The sequencing used peripheral blood, collected from a patient treated with radiotherapy plus ipilimumab. V gene TRBV6-1 combines with J gene TRBJ2-1, with D possibly called TRBD1 or TRBD2 (6 bases each). Here the CDR3 DNA reads TGTGCCAGCATCTCGGGGGCCCTAAACTACAATGAGCAGTTCTTC. Amino acids: CASISGALNYNEQFF.